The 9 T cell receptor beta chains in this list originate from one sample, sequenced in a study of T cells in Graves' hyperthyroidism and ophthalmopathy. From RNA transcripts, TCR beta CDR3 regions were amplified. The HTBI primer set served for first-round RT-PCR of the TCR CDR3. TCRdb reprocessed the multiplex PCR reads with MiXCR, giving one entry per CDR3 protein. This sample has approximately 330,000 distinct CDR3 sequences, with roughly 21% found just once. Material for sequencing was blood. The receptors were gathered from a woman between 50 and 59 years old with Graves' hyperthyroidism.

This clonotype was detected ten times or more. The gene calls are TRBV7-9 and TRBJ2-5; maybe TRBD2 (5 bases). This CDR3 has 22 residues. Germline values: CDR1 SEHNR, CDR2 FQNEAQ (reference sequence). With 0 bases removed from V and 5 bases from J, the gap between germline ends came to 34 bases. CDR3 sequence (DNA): TGTGCCAGCAGCTTAGCAGAGTTCTCCCAGGACTTCCCGAGGCAATGGCACGAGACCCAGTACTTC. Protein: CASSLAEFSQDFPRQWHETQYF.

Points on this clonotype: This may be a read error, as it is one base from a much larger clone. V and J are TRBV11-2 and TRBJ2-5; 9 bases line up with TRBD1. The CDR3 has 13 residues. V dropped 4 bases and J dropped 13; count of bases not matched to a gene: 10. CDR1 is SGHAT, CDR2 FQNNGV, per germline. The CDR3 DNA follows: TGTGCCAGCAGCTCCCGGGACAGGGCCCGGTGGTACTTC. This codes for CASSSRDRARWYF.

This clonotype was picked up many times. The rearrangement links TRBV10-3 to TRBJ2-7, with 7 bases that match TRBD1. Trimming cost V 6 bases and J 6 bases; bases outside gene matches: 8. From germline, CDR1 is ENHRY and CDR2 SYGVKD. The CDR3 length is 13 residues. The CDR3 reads CAIRATGVSEQYF. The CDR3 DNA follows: TGTGCCATCAGGGCCACAGGGGTAAGCGAGCAGTACTTC.

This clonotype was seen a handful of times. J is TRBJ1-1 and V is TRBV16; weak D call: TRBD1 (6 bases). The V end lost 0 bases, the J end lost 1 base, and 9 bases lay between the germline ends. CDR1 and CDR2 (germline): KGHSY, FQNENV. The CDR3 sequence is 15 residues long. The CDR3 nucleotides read TGTGCCAGCAGCCAATCGAGGACAGCGAACACTGAAGCTTTCTTT. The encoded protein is CASSQSRTANTEAFF. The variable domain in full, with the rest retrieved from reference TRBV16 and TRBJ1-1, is GEEVAQTPKHLVRGEGQKAKLYCAPIKGHSYVFWYQQVLKNEFKFLISFQNENVFDETGMPKERFSAKCLPNSPCSLEIQATKLEDSAVYFCASSQSRTANTEAFFGQGTRLTVV.

The CDR3 DNA is TGTGCCAGCAGCCCCAGGGGAGCTGAAGCTTTCTTT. It translates to CASSPRGAEAFF. The gene calls are TRBV11-1 and TRBJ1-1, with D possibly matching TRBD1 (6 bases). Germline CDR1 reads SGHAT; CDR2 reads FQDESV (reference sequence). This CDR3 is built from 12 residues. V lost 5 bases, J lost 6 bases, and 10 bases lay in between.

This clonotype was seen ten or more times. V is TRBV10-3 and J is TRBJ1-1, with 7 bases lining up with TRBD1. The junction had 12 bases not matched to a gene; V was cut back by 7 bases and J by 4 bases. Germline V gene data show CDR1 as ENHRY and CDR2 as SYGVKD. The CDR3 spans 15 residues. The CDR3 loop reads CAITTGEGAGTEAFF. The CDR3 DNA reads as TGTGCCATCACGACGGGGGAGGGGGCGGGCACTGAAGCTTTCTTT.

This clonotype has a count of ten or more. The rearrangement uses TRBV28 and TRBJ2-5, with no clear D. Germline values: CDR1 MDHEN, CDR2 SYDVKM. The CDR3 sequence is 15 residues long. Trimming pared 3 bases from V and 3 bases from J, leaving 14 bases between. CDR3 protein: CASSFGLGQKETQYF. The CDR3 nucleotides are TGTGCCAGCAGTTTTGGCTTGGGTCAGAAAGAGACCCAGTACTTC. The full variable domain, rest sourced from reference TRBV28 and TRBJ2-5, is DVKVTQSSRYLVKRTGEKVFLECVQDMDHENMFWYRQDPGLGLRLIYFSYDVKMKEKGDIPEGYSVSREKKERFSLILESASTNQTSMYLCASSFGLGQKETQYFGPGTRLLVL.

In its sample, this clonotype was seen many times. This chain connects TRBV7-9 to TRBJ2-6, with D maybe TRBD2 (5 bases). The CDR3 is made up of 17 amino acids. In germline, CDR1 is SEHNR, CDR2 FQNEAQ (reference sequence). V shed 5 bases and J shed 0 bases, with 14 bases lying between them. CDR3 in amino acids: CASSRSGAGSGANVLTF. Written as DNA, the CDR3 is TGTGCCAGCAGCAGGAGCGGCGCGGGCTCTGGGGCCAACGTCCTGACTTTC.

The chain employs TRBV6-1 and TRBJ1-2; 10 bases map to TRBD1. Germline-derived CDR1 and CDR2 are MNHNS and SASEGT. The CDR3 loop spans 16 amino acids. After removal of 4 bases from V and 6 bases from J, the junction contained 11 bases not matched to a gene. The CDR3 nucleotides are TGTGCCAGCAGTGCCTCCGGGACAGGGGAGGGCCATGGCTACACCTTC. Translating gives CASSASGTGEGHGYTF.